The 12 T cell receptor beta chains in this list originate from one sample, sequenced in a study of T cell repertoires in cytomegalovirus infection. TCRdb analysed the reads with MiXCR anew, one entry per CDR3 protein. The table includes around 310,000 distinct CDR3 sequences, 15% to 20% detected once. The specimen sequenced was PBMCs. Receptors originate from a human donor in good health (CMV status not recorded). Some clones in this sample may be carry-over from other donors' samples.

The rearrangement joins TRBV4-1 to TRBJ2-7; no clear D gene. V was pared by 1 base and J by 3 bases, with 10 bases between. The CDR3 totals 14 residues. Looked up from germline, CDR1 is MGHRA and CDR2 is YSYEKL. Written as DNA, the CDR3 is TGCGCCAGCAGCCAAGGAAGAGGAAACTACGAGCAGTACTTC. Its protein is CASSQGRGNYEQYF.

The V and J genes are TRBV25-1 and TRBJ1-2, with 7 nucleotides matching TRBD1. Germline CDR1 MGHDK, CDR2 SYGVNS. CDR3 size: 14 residues. V dropped 8 bases and J dropped 7; count of bases not matched to a gene: 13. CDR3 coding DNA: TGTGCCAGCGAACCGGGACAGAATTCGGGTGGCTACACCTTC. Protein product: CASEPGQNSGGYTF.

The V and J genes are TRBV18 and TRBJ2-7; D remains unclear. The CDR3 loop spans 17 amino acids. From germline, CDR1 is KGHSH and CDR2 LQKENI. V was pared by 3 bases and J by 6 bases, with 24 bases between. The CDR3 sequence: CASSPQMTSRVLGEQYF. Here the CDR3 DNA reads TGTGCCAGCTCACCTCAAATGACGTCCAGAGTGTTGGGCGAGCAGTACTTC.

The gene calls are TRBV7-9 and TRBJ1-2; D may be TRBD1 (5 bases). Germline CDR1 reads SEHNR; CDR2 reads FQNEAQ (reference sequence). The V end was cut by 2 bases, the J end by 5 bases, with 18 bases between. CDR3 length: 16 amino acids. The CDR3 coding sequence is TGTGCCAGCAGCTTACTTCCTCTCCGGGAGGGGTATGGCTACACCTTC. Encoded protein: CASSLLPLREGYGYTF.

The gene calls are TRBV9 and TRBJ1-4; 9 nucleotides agree with TRBD1. This CDR3 spans 16 amino acids. The junction had 10 bases not matched to a gene; V was cut back by 3 bases and J by 7 bases. Per the germline V gene, CDR1 is SGDLS and CDR2 is YYNGEE. The CDR3 is CASSALQGAPGEKLFF. CDR3 in DNA: TGTGCCAGCAGCGCGTTACAGGGGGCGCCTGGTGAAAAACTGTTTTTT. The whole variable domain, filled in from reference TRBV9 and TRBJ1-4, reads DSGVTQTPKHLITATGQRVTLRCSPRSGDLSVYWYQQSLDQGLQFLIQYYNGEERAKGNILERFSAQQFPDLHSELNLSSLELGDSALYFCASSALQGAPGEKLFFGSGTQLSVL.

Only a few counts were recorded for this clonotype. The V call is TRBV20-1, the J call TRBJ2-2, with a weak D call TRBD1 (5 bases). V was clipped by 3 bases and J by 4 bases, with 6 bases between them. This CDR3 is built from 12 residues. Per germline, CDR1 DFQATT and CDR2 SNEGSKA (reference sequence). The CDR3: CSASGATGELFF. As DNA, the CDR3 is TGCAGTGCTAGTGGGGCCACCGGGGAGCTGTTTTTT.

This clonotype was counted a few times. The chain uses TRBV13 and TRBJ2-7, with a weak D call TRBD2 (5 bases). Germline CDR1 and CDR2: PRHDT and FYEKMQ (reference sequence). With 4 bases removed from V and 1 base from J, the gap between germline ends came to 20 bases. The CDR3 loop spans 17 amino acids. The CDR3 coding sequence is TGTGCCAGCAGCTCCATTCGGGTAGGGCCGGGGTCCTACGAGCAGTACTTC. Protein sequence: CASSSIRVGPGSYEQYF.

This clonotype has only a few counts. The chain links TRBV4-2 to TRBJ1-5, with D perhaps matching TRBD1 (5 bases). Trimming left V 0 bases short and J 3 bases short, with 9 bases between. This CDR3 contains 15 residues. Germline V gene data show CDR1 as LGHNA and CDR2 as YNFKEQ. CDR3 sequence: CASSQDVGTNQPQHF. CDR3 coding DNA: TGTGCCAGCAGCCAAGATGTCGGGACCAATCAGCCCCAGCATTTT.

This clonotype was observed many times. The rearrangement joins TRBV5-1 to TRBJ2-7, with 7 positions matching TRBD1. CDR3 size: 14 residues. The V gene's germline CDR1 is SGHRS and CDR2 YFSETQ. V lost 4 bases and J lost 3; bases outside the gene matches: 7. The CDR3 DNA reads TGCGCCAGCAGCGGAACCGGGACAGTCTACGAGCAGTACTTC. It encodes CASSGTGTVYEQYF.

The chain employs TRBV7-6 and TRBJ1-2, with D maybe TRBD1 (6 bases). This CDR3 comprises 14 residues. The V end lost 5 bases, the J end lost 6 bases, and 16 bases lay between the germline ends. The germline gives CDR1 SGHVS, CDR2 FNYEAQ. The CDR3 sequence is CASSQRVAGDGYTF. The CDR3 nucleotides read TGTGCCAGCAGCCAAAGGGTGGCAGGGGATGGCTACACCTTC. The whole variable domain, remainder taken from reference TRBV7-6 and TRBJ1-2, is GAGVSQSPRYKVTKRGQDVALRCDPISGHVSLYWYRQALGQGPEFLTYFNYEAQQDKSGLPNDRFSAERPEGSISTLTIQRTEQRDSAMYRCASSQRVAGDGYTFGSGTRLTVV.

This chain links TRBV11-2 with TRBJ2-2, with 9 bases lining up with TRBD1. Germline loops: CDR1 SGHAT, CDR2 FQNNGV. The trim removed 3 bases at V and 5 bases at J, leaving 7 bases unmatched. The CDR3 runs to 16 residues. The CDR3 here is CASSLGGQGMTGELFF. Written as DNA, the CDR3 is TGTGCCAGCAGCTTGGGCGGACAGGGGATGACCGGGGAGCTGTTTTTT.

This clonotype was recorded many times. The chain uses TRBV6-2 or TRBV6-3 and TRBJ2-5; unclear D gene. Trimming left V 4 bases short and J 3 bases short, with 21 bases between. Germline lookup yields CDR1 MNHEY and CDR2 SVGEGT. The CDR3 length is 17 residues. The CDR3 loop reads CASSSLVHYSEKETQYF. CDR3 sequence (DNA): TGTGCCAGCAGTTCCCTAGTCCACTACTCGGAAAAAGAGACCCAGTACTTC.